The T cell receptor (beta chain) under discussion was sequenced for a study of blood T cell repertoires in COVID-19. V lost 3 bases to trimming and J lost 6 bases; unmatched junction nucleotides: 2. CDR3 size: 14 residues. Germline V gene sequence: CDR1 KGHSH, CDR2 LQKENI. As originally analysed: It was from reference gene primer amplification that nucleated cell counts were estimated. Sequencing was performed with immunoSEQ multiplex PCR; in TCRdb, only in-frame clones are kept and a portion is missing. The D gene and trimming were derived from the DNA, and the V and J assignments and clone size from that table. The top ten clones hold roughly 2% of a sample with about 260,000 clones, approximately 85% of them seen once. This clone showed up just a few times. Residents of 24 US areas, aged about 18 to 100 years, made up the participants. Cohort allocation depended upon clinical history that participants reported. The study counted Cohort 3 donors as recovered given two negative PCRs, clearance, or symptom resolution.

The TCR was taken from a woman aged 45 to 65 who had recovered from COVID-19. The gene calls are TRBV18 and TRBJ1-6; the match to TRBD1 covers 7 bases. Sequencing input: PBMCs or T cells enriched from blood (not recorded which). The CDR3 loop reads CASSPNRGNSPLHF. The CDR3 nucleotides are TGTGCCAGCTCACCCAACAGGGGTAATTCACCCCTCCACTTT.